This T cell receptor beta chain was sequenced for a study of cytomegalovirus exposure and HLA in healthy donors. Study-level results: Later work found that TCR association rates differed between HLA loci; DRB1 had the most and HLA-C the fewest. Among donors in an Asian-associated ancestry cluster, a later analysis reportedly found fewer N-insertions than the roughly 610-donor mean.

As regards this clone: Its antigen is as yet unknown.

PCR primers comprised 60 Vbeta and 13 Jbeta primers. TCRdb's copy holds only in-frame clones and misses some; the assay was immunoSEQ multiplex PCR. This table holds roughly 80,000 clones. The CDR3 totals 13 residues. Trimming at V came to 3 bases and at J to 4 bases, leaving 3 bases not matched to a gene. CDR1 and CDR2 from the germline V gene are SQVTM and ANQGSEA. The sample was PBMCs. The V call is TRBV29-1, the J call TRBJ2-5, with 9 bases matching TRBD1. The origin of this receptor is a girl aged 5-17 years in good health and CMV-seropositive. CDR3 in amino acids: CSVDPQGAETQYF. The CDR3 DNA reads as TGCAGCGTTGATCCACAGGGGGCAGAGACCCAGTACTTC. Using reference TRBV29-1 and TRBJ2-5 for the parts outside the CDR3, the full variable domain is SAVISQKPSRDICQRGTSLTIQCQVDSQVTMMFWYRQQPGQSLTLIATANQGSEATYESGFVIDKFPISRPNLTFSTLTVSNMSPEDSSIYLCSVDPQGAETQYFGPGTRLLVL.